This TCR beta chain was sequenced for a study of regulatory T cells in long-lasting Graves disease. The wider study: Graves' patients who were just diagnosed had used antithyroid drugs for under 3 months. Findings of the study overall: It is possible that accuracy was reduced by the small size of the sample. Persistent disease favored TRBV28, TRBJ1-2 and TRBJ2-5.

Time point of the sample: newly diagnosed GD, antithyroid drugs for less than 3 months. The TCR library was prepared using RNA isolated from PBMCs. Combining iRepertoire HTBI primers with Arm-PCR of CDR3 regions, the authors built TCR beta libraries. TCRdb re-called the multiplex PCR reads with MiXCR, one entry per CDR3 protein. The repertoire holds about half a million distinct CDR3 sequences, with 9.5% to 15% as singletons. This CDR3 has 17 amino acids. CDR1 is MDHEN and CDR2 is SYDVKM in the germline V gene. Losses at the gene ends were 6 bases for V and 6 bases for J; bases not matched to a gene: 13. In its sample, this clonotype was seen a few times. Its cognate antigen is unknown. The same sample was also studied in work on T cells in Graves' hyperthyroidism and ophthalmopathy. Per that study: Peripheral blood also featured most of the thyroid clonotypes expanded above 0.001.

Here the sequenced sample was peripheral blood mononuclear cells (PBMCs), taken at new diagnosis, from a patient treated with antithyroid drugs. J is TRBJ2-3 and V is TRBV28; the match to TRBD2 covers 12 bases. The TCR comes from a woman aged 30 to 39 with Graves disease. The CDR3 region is CASRWRLAGDGGDTQYF. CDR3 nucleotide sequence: TGTGCCAGCAGATGGAGACTAGCGGGAGATGGCGGGGATACGCAGTATTTT.